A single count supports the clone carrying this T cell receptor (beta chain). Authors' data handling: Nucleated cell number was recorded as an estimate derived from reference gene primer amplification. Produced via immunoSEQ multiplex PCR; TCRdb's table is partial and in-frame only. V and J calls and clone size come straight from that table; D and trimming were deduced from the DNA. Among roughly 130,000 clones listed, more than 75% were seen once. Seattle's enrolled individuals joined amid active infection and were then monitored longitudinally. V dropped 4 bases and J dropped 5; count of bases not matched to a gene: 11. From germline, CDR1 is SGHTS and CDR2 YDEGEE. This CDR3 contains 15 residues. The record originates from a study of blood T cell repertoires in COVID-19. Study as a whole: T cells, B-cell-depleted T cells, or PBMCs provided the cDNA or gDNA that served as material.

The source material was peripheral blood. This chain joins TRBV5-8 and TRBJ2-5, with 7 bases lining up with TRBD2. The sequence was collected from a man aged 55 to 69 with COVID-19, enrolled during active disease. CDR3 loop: CASSLGGGSGETQYF. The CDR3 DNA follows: TGTGCCAGCAGCCTCGGCGGGGGATCTGGGGAGACCCAGTACTTC.